This TCR beta chain was identified in a study of Graves' ophthalmopathy and Graves' hyperthyroidism. The study amplified TCR beta CDR3 regions using RNA transcripts. The first-round RT-PCR employed HTBI primers together with the Qiagen OneStep RT-PCR kit. A multiplex PCR was then performed as the second round. One entry per CDR3 protein, called by TCRdb with MiXCR from the multiplex PCR reads. The sample lists fewer than 250,000 distinct CDR3 sequences, approximately 28% seen once, with about 8.2% in the top ten. In this sample, this clonotype turned up many times. What it binds is unknown. A diagnosis was made from clinical symptoms together with serum thyroxine, TRAb, thyroid ultrasound and orbital computed tomography. The starting material, roughly 9.7 ml of fresh peripheral blood, provided the PBMCs. The CDR3 is 14 amino acids. V lost 5 bases, J lost 3 bases, and 11 bases lay in between. General study results and limits: Blood samples also showed most expanded thyroid clonotypes exceeding 0.001 frequency.

The chain is built from TRBV12-3 or TRBV12-4 and TRBJ2-4; TRBD1 or TRBD2 may be the D gene (6 bases each). The receptor's source is a man aged 45-65 years with Graves' ophthalmopathy. Sequencing used peripheral blood. The CDR3 spells CASSGGRGKNIQYF. In nucleotides, the CDR3 is TGTGCCAGCAGTGGGGGGCGCGGCAAAAACATTCAGTACTTC.